This TCR beta chain emerged from a study of blood T cell repertoires in COVID-19 (dated by TCRdb to between 2020 and 2021). Background for the entire study: Collaborator samples came from the United States, Italy and Spain and covered acute and convalescent phases of COVID-19. The dataset comprised deeply sampled blood TCRbeta repertoires from subjects exposed to, actively infected with, or recovered from COVID-19. The repertoires were made available in a free public database intended to serve as a resource for research on the immune response to SARS-CoV-2. A de-identified subject ID, COVID-19 status, age in years and sex were almost always included in the sample metadata. The samples were drawn from the first 160 participants of the ongoing ImmuneRACE study and from 1,254 subjects provided by 6 global collaborators. Where available, HLA class I and class II types were taken from metadata supplied by the sample provider and were not determined by assay-based typing. The material from the prospective study consisted of cDNA or gDNA derived from T cells, B-cell-depleted T cells, or PBMCs. Broader findings and caveats from the paper: The quantity of clinical and demographic metadata differed by source and by participant and was supplied without curation.

The CDR3 numbers 14 residues from cysteine through phenylalanine. Solely the CDR3 DNA is kept, with 42 bases framed from the first base. In the germline V gene (reference sequence), CDR1 corresponds to LNHDA and CDR2 to SQIVND. The junction shows trimming of 6 bases on V and 3 bases on J, and the gene matches do not reach 4 bases of it. The immunoSEQ Assay, a bias-controlled multiplex PCR, was used to amplify TCRbeta CDR3 regions from genomic DNA. For the original study's pipeline: Within the assay, amplification of reference gene primers was used to estimate how many nucleated cells each sample contained. Sequence reads were collapsed and filtered to measure the absolute abundance of every unique TCRbeta CDR3 rearrangement. For each sample, productive Simpson clonality was calculated as the square root of Simpson's diversity index over productive rearrangements. TCRdb stores this immuneACCESS table with in-frame sequences only. Part of the clones is absent; in the studies checked, under half of the shortfall reflects unresolved V genes, and no reason is known for the rest. The DNA gave D and trimming, while V, J and clone size come from that table. The sample table holds 80,000 to 100,000 clones, of which around 84% were seen once. The ten largest clonotypes hold about 20% of the sample.

Each collaborating institution followed its own protocols to collect whole blood in K2EDTA tubes. For TCRbeta analysis, collaborator samples were shipped as frozen whole blood, as isolated PBMCs, or as DNA extracted from either sample type. About this clone itself: Its antigen has not been determined. Within one base of it there is no much larger clone, and no base qualities were kept.

Input material: peripheral blood. The receptor chain draws on TRBV19 and TRBJ2-3; TRBD2 agrees with 9 junctional bases. The TCR originated in a woman aged 80 or over in a cohort sampled during active or convalescent COVID-19. The CDR3 corresponds to CASRGLAITDTQYF. DNA sequence: TGTGCCAGTAGAGGACTAGCGATAACAGATACGCAGTATTTT.